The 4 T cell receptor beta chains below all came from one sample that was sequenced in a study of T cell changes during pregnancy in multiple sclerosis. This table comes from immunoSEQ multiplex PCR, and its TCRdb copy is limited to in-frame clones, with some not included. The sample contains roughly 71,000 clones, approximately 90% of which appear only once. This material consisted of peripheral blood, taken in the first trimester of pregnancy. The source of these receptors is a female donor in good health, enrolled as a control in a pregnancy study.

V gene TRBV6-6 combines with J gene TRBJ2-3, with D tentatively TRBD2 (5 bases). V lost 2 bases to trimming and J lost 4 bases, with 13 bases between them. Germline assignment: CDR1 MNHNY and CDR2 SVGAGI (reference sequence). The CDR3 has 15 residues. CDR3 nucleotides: TGTGCCAGCAGTTACGGAGCGGTAGCTTCAGATACGCAGTATTTT. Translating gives CASSYGAVASDTQYF.

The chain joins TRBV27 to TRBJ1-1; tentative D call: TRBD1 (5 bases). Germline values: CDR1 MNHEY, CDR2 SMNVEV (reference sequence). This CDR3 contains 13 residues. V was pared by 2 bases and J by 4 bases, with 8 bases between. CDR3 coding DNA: TGTGCCAGCAGTTTACAGGGAGGCACTGAAGCTTTCTTT. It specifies CASSLQGGTEAFF.

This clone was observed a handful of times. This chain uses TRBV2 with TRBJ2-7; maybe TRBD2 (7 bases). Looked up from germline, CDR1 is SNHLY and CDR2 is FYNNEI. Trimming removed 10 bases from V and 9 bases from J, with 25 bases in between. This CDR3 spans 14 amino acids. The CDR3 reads CATPIGGPSIGQYF. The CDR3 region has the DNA TGTGCCACCCCAATCGGGGGGCCCTCTATAGGGCAGTACTTC.

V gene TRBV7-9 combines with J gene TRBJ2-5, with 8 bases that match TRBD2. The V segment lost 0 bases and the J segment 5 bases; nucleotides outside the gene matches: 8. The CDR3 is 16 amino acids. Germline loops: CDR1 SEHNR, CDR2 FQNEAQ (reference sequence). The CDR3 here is CASSLAGAGAKETQYF. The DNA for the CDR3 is TGTGCCAGCAGCTTAGCAGGAGCGGGAGCTAAGGAGACCCAGTACTTC.